This is a list of T cell receptor beta chains from one sample in a study of OX40 agonist ivuxolimab in advanced cancers. Sequencing used immunoSEQ multiplex PCR; TCRdb keeps in-frame clones, though not all of them. The repertoire holds 65,000 to 95,000 clones, with roughly 94% as singletons. Specimen: CD4+ or CD8+ T cells sorted from blood, collected in a trial of the OX40 agonist ivuxolimab. These receptors originate from an adult with an advanced solid tumor such as melanoma, head and neck, liver or kidney cancer. Both conserved end residues are part of each CDR3. Each record gives: clone size, J gene, CDR3 length, D gene, V gene, CDR3 DNA, CDR3 protein. The D gene is left open where the match is weak. Only some rows state a clone size, as once, few, many or a class for expanded clones.

abundance: -; j_gene: TRBJ2-1; len: 14; d_gene: TRBD2; v_gene: TRBV7-8; CDR3nt: TGTGCCAGCAGCTTAGATATGCGGGAGTTCGAGCAGTTCTTC; CDR3aa: CASSLDMREFEQFF
abundance: -; j_gene: TRBJ1-1; len: 12; d_gene: -; v_gene: TRBV5-1; CDR3nt: TGCGCCAGCAGCTTAAGGGACACTGAAGCTTTCTTT; CDR3aa: CASSLRDTEAFF
abundance: -; j_gene: TRBJ2-7; len: 14; d_gene: -; v_gene: TRBV4-1; CDR3nt: TGCGCCAGCAGCCAAGTGGGGACACTCTACGAGCAGTACTTC; CDR3aa: CASSQVGTLYEQYF
abundance: -; j_gene: TRBJ2-1; len: 15; d_gene: -; v_gene: TRBV28; CDR3nt: TGTGCCAGCAGTTTAAGAGGGCCGTCCTACAATGAGCAGTTCTTC; CDR3aa: CASSLRGPSYNEQFF
abundance: -; j_gene: TRBJ2-7; len: 13; d_gene: -; v_gene: TRBV19; CDR3nt: TGTGCCAGTAGTATGGACCTCGGGGGTGAGCAGTACTTC; CDR3aa: CASSMDLGGEQYF
abundance: -; j_gene: TRBJ1-3; len: 14; d_gene: -; v_gene: TRBV2; CDR3nt: TGTGCCAGCAGTGAACGGGGGGTGGGAAACACCATATATTTT; CDR3aa: CASSERGVGNTIYF
abundance: -; j_gene: TRBJ2-7; len: 14; d_gene: -; v_gene: TRBV6-1; CDR3nt: TGTGCCAGCAGTGATGAGGGTTGGTCCTACGAGCAGTACTTC; CDR3aa: CASSDEGWSYEQYF
abundance: once; j_gene: TRBJ1-4; len: 16; d_gene: TRBD1; v_gene: TRBV5-1; CDR3nt: TGCGCCAGCAGCTTGGGACCGGACAGGGTGGGTGAAAAACTGTTTTTT; CDR3aa: CASSLGPDRVGEKLFF
abundance: -; j_gene: TRBJ2-2; len: 14; d_gene: -; v_gene: TRBV7-8; CDR3nt: TGTGCCAGCAGCTTAGGCGGGGCCACCGGGGAGCTGTTTTTT; CDR3aa: CASSLGGATGELFF
abundance: -; j_gene: TRBJ2-5; len: 15; d_gene: TRBD2; v_gene: TRBV13; CDR3nt: TGTGCCAGCATGAGGGAAGCGGGGTACCAAGAGACCCAGTACTTC; CDR3aa: CASMREAGYQETQYF
abundance: -; j_gene: TRBJ2-3; len: 15; d_gene: TRBD2; v_gene: TRBV27; CDR3nt: TGTGCCAGCAGTATCTTAGCGGGAGGGGCAGATACGCAGTATTTT; CDR3aa: CASSILAGGADTQYF
abundance: -; j_gene: TRBJ1-5; len: 15; d_gene: -; v_gene: TRBV4-1; CDR3nt: TGCGCCAGCAGCCAAGTGGGATTTTCTAATCAGCCCCAGCATTTT; CDR3aa: CASSQVGFSNQPQHF
abundance: -; j_gene: TRBJ2-7; len: 11; d_gene: -; v_gene: TRBV2; CDR3nt: TGTGCCAGCAGCTCGTCCTACGAGCAGTACTTC; CDR3aa: CASSSSYEQYF
abundance: -; j_gene: TRBJ2-5; len: 14; d_gene: TRBD1; v_gene: TRBV28; CDR3nt: TGTGCCAGCAGTTTCCCAACAGGGGAAGAGACCCAGTACTTC; CDR3aa: CASSFPTGEETQYF
abundance: -; j_gene: TRBJ1-1; len: 15; d_gene: -; v_gene: TRBV5-1; CDR3nt: TGCGCCAGCAGCACCTTACAGGGTATGGACACTGAAGCTTTCTTT; CDR3aa: CASSTLQGMDTEAFF
abundance: -; j_gene: TRBJ2-7; len: 12; d_gene: -; v_gene: TRBV11-2; CDR3nt: TGTGCCAGCGCGGGGCTAAACTACGAGCAGTACTTC; CDR3aa: CASAGLNYEQYF
abundance: -; j_gene: TRBJ2-7; len: 14; d_gene: TRBD1; v_gene: TRBV6-5; CDR3nt: TGTGCCAGCATTGGACAGGGGGCGGGCTACGAGCAGTACTTC; CDR3aa: CASIGQGAGYEQYF
abundance: -; j_gene: TRBJ2-7; len: 16; d_gene: -; v_gene: TRBV4-2; CDR3nt: TGTGCCAGCAGCCCCCGCGAGGGGGGGGAGATTTACGAGCAGTACTTC; CDR3aa: CASSPREGGEIYEQYF
abundance: medium-sized; j_gene: TRBJ1-5; len: 14; d_gene: -; v_gene: TRBV27; CDR3nt: TGTGCCAGCAGTCCGGGGACGGTCAATCAGCCCCAGCATTTT; CDR3aa: CASSPGTVNQPQHF
abundance: -; j_gene: TRBJ1-4; len: 15; d_gene: TRBD1; v_gene: TRBV9; CDR3nt: TGTGCCAGCAGCGCCTGGGACAGGACGAATGAAAAACTGTTTTTT; CDR3aa: CASSAWDRTNEKLFF
abundance: -; j_gene: TRBJ2-7; len: 16; d_gene: -; v_gene: TRBV9; CDR3nt: TGTGCCAGCAGCGTAGGGGCTAGCAATATTGACTACGAGCAGTACTTC; CDR3aa: CASSVGASNIDYEQYF
abundance: once; j_gene: TRBJ2-3; len: 15; d_gene: -; v_gene: TRBV28; CDR3nt: TGTGCCAGCAGGTTGGGATGGGAGGCCCCAGATACGCAGTATTTT; CDR3aa: CASRLGWEAPDTQYF
abundance: -; j_gene: TRBJ2-7; len: 14; d_gene: TRBD2; v_gene: TRBV2; CDR3nt: TGTGCCAGCAGTGAAGGGACTAGCGACTACGAGCAGTACTTC; CDR3aa: CASSEGTSDYEQYF
abundance: -; j_gene: TRBJ2-7; len: 15; d_gene: TRBD1; v_gene: TRBV29-1; CDR3nt: TGCAGCGTGCTCGTTTTGTACAGGGGGCGTGACGAGCAGTACTTC; CDR3aa: CSVLVLYRGRDEQYF
abundance: once; j_gene: TRBJ1-1; len: 12; d_gene: -; v_gene: TRBV2; CDR3nt: TGTGCCAAGGAGGGGGTCCGCACTGAAGCTTTCTTT; CDR3aa: CAKEGVRTEAFF
abundance: -; j_gene: TRBJ2-7; len: 18; d_gene: TRBD2; v_gene: TRBV28; CDR3nt: TGTGCCAGCAGTTTCCATCTACCGTTCGGACTAGCGGGTTACGAGCAGTACTTC; CDR3aa: CASSFHLPFGLAGYEQYF